This T cell receptor (beta chain) derives from a study of vaccination and CD4 T cells after COVID-19. Study overall: The study drew post-COVID samples a median about 95 days after diagnosis (range 35 to 161). Study-level findings and limits: A comparatively limited set of convalescent patients was examined, with no early post-infection timepoints.

TCRdb re-derived calls from the PCR reads in MiXCR, one entry per CDR3 protein. The data hold tens of thousands of distinct CDR3 sequences, with roughly 62% observed a single time. A note on this clonotype: Its antigen is unidentified.

The source of this sequence is a human donor who had recovered from COVID-19. The material was CD4+ T cells from blood, obtained before SARS-CoV-2 vaccination.

Here the CDR3 DNA reads TGCAGTGCTAGATCCACTTTGAGGGCGAACACTGAAGCTTTCTTT. Translation gives CSARSTLRANTEAFF. The chain links TRBV20-1 to TRBJ1-1; no definite D call. This CDR3 has 15 residues. Trimming took 2 bases from V and 1 from J, leaving 14 bases between them. Germline CDR1 and CDR2: DFQATT and SNEGSKA (reference sequence).